The 25 T cell receptor beta chains reported below all come from one sample, sequenced in a study of T cells in Graves' hyperthyroidism and ophthalmopathy. Authors of the study amplified TCR beta CDR3 regions from RNA transcripts. The study used the HTBI primer set for a first-round RT-PCR of the TCR CDR3. TCRdb re-called the multiplex PCR reads through MiXCR, storing one row per CDR3 protein. In the table there are a few hundred thousand distinct CDR3 sequences, roughly 15% of which are singletons. Sequencing used blood. These receptors came from a woman in her 30s with Graves' ophthalmopathy.

This clonotype was seen ten or more times. The chain recombines TRBV7-2 with TRBJ1-4; D not certain. V was cut by 5 bases and J by 4 bases, with 8 bases left in between. The germline V gene has CDR1 SGHTA and CDR2 FQGNSA. CDR3 size: 13 residues. In DNA form, the CDR3 reads TGTGCCAGCAGCCTAACTTTTAATGAAAAACTGTTTTTT. Encoded protein: CASSLTFNEKLFF.

The rearrangement joins TRBV10-2 to TRBJ1-6; D gene uncertain. The CDR3 spans 13 residues. The germline V gene encodes CDR1 WSHSY and CDR2 SAAADI. Deletions cut 0 bases from V and 7 bases from J, with 4 bases between. The CDR3 is CASSESGNSPLHF. DNA of the CDR3: TGCGCCAGCAGTGAGTCGGGGAATTCACCCCTCCACTTT.

This clonotype came up many times. The V call is TRBV3-1, the J call TRBJ1-4; 7 bases align to TRBD1. CDR1 and CDR2 (germline): LGHDT, YNNKEL (reference sequence). This CDR3 region has 14 residues. V shed 0 bases and J 8 bases; nucleotides not matched to a gene: 3. The CDR3 sequence is CASSQDQGDEKLFF. CDR3 nucleotide sequence: TGTGCCAGCAGCCAAGATCAGGGGGACGAAAAACTGTTTTTT.

This clonotype was seen ten or more times. The rearrangement uses TRBV6-2 or TRBV6-3 and TRBJ1-2; 9 nucleotides match TRBD1. Unmatched junction bases numbered 10, after V lost 1 base and J lost 10 bases. The CDR3 is made up of 15 amino acids. CDR1 is MNHEY and CDR2 is SVGEGT in the germline V gene. Here the CDR3 DNA reads TGTGCCAGCAGTTACTACAACCGGGACAGGGAAGACTACACCTTC. Encoded protein: CASSYYNRDREDYTF.

Many counts were recorded for this clonotype. The chain carries TRBV3-1 and TRBJ1-2, with no clear D. Trimming cost V 1 base and J 6 bases, with 9 bases left between them. Germline CDR1 reads LGHDT; CDR2 reads YNNKEL (reference sequence). This CDR3 is built from 13 residues. CDR3 sequence (DNA): TGTGCCAGCAGCCAAGTTTCAGGAAATGGCTACACCTTC. This gives the protein CASSQVSGNGYTF.

This clonotype has a count of ten or more. The rearrangement joins TRBV20-1 to TRBJ2-3; 7 bases are shared with TRBD2. Germline lookup yields CDR1 DFQATT and CDR2 SNEGSKA (reference sequence). The junction had 17 bases not matched to a gene; V was cut back by 3 bases and J by 8 bases. This CDR3 is 16 amino acids long. Here the CDR3 reads CSASSESGERMVTQYF. The CDR3 DNA is TGCAGTGCTAGTTCGGAGAGCGGGGAAAGGATGGTTACGCAGTATTTT.

This clonotype was recorded at least ten times. V and J are TRBV11-2 and TRBJ2-3, with 11 bases aligning to TRBD2. Germline V gene sequence: CDR1 SGHAT, CDR2 FQNNGV. This CDR3 region has 20 residues. J lost 5 bases, V lost 0 bases, and 16 bases had no gene match. CDR3 region: CASSLDPMQGLAGGRDTQYF. The CDR3 nucleotides are TGTGCCAGCAGCTTAGACCCCATGCAGGGGCTAGCGGGGGGTCGAGATACGCAGTATTTT.

This clonotype was observed a handful of times. The rearrangement joins TRBV10-3 to TRBJ2-7, with D perhaps matching TRBD2 (6 bases). Germline assignment: CDR1 ENHRY and CDR2 SYGVKD. The CDR3 is made up of 16 amino acids. V lost 4 bases and J lost 2, with 18 bases in between. CDR3 nucleotide sequence: TGTGCCATCAGTGTGGAGGCGGGGCTCCCCCCCTACGAGCAGTACTTC. Protein sequence: CAISVEAGLPPYEQYF.

The genes are TRBV10-3 and TRBJ2-1; D possibly corresponds to TRBD1 (7 bases). V lost 3 bases to trimming and J lost 15 bases, with 21 bases between them. CDR3 length equals 14 residues. CDR1 is ENHRY and CDR2 is SYGVKD in the germline V gene. Here the CDR3 DNA reads TGTGCCATCAGTGATACCAGTCAGGGGGGCTTTTTGTTCTTC. Translated: CAISDTSQGGFLFF.

This chain joins TRBV7-2 and TRBJ2-2; 11 nucleotides agree with TRBD2. This CDR3 is built from 15 residues. Germline CDR1 SGHTA, CDR2 FQGNSA. V lost 5 bases and J lost 15; bases outside the gene matches: 14. CDR3: CASSELLAGGLWVFF. CDR3 nucleotide sequence: TGTGCCAGCAGCGAGCTTCTAGCGGGGGGCCTCTGGGTGTTTTTT.

The table lists this clonotype with a few counts. Relative to the germline gene, one junction end is altered; a read error may explain this. V gene TRBV7-2 combines with J gene TRBJ2-7; 8 positions match TRBD1. This CDR3 comprises 14 residues. The V gene's germline CDR1 is SGHTA and CDR2 FQGNSA. CDR3 amino acids: CACSLDRVFYEQYF. CDR3 sequence (DNA): TGTGCCTGCAGCCTGGACAGGGTCTTCTACGAGCAGTACTTC.

The rearrangement joins TRBV9 to TRBJ2-3, with D perhaps matching TRBD1 or TRBD2 (7 bases each). V lost 3 bases to trimming and J lost 6 bases, with 20 bases between them. Germline CDR1 and CDR2: SGDLS and YYNGEE. CDR3 length: 16 amino acids. The CDR3 DNA reads as TGTGCCAGCAGCGCTCTTGACAGGGAGGGTAAGGATACGCAGTATTTT. The encoded protein is CASSALDREGKDTQYF.

This clonotype was counted a few times. This CDR3 is CASSRQERTDTQYF. The DNA for the CDR3 is TGTGCCAGCAGCCGACAAGAACGCACAGATACGCAGTATTTT. The chain is built from TRBV9 and TRBJ2-3; D remains unclear. Germline CDR1 reads SGDLS; CDR2 reads YYNGEE. The CDR3 has 14 residues. V lost 4 bases, J lost 1 base, and 10 bases lay in between.

The rearrangement joins TRBV12-3 or TRBV12-4 to TRBJ2-2; 7 positions match TRBD2. This CDR3 has 15 amino acids. Germline trimming cut 7 bases from V and 6 bases from J; bases unmatched to any gene: 11. CDR3: CASKTLGGGPGELFF. The DNA for the CDR3 is TGTGCCAGCAAAACCCTTGGCGGGGGACCCGGGGAGCTGTTTTTT.

This clonotype was detected many times. CDR3 protein: CASSRGQGQETQYF. CDR3 in DNA: TGTGCCAGCAGCCGTGGACAGGGACAAGAGACCCAGTACTTC. V gene TRBV7-2 combines with J gene TRBJ2-5, with 8 bases aligning to TRBD1. V shed 5 bases and J 2 bases; nucleotides not matched to a gene: 4. Germline V lookup: CDR1 SGHTA, CDR2 FQGNSA. The CDR3 runs to 14 residues.

This chain links TRBV12-3 or TRBV12-4 with TRBJ2-5, with 9 bases identical to TRBD1. The CDR3 loop spans 16 amino acids. J was trimmed by 3 bases and V by 5 bases; bases with no gene match: 10. The CDR3 protein is CASSPAKTGGEETQYF. The DNA for the CDR3 is TGTGCCAGCAGTCCCGCCAAGACAGGGGGTGAAGAGACCCAGTACTTC.

This clonotype was counted ten times or more. The chain links TRBV30 to TRBJ1-2, with D perhaps TRBD1 (6 bases). The germline V gene encodes CDR1 GTSNPN and CDR2 SVGIG (reference sequence). V was trimmed by 2 bases and J by 3 bases, leaving 10 bases between them. The CDR3 runs 13 residues. CDR3 in amino acids: CAWSSRQDYGYTF. CDR3 coding DNA: TGTGCCTGGAGTTCGCGACAGGACTATGGCTACACCTTC.

This clonotype occurred many times. This rearrangement joins TRBV7-8 to TRBJ1-1, with 9 bases aligning to TRBD1. CDR1 and CDR2 from the germline V gene are SGHVS and FQNEAQ. CDR3 size: 14 residues. V shed 5 bases and J 4 bases; nucleotides not matched to a gene: 5. CDR3 sequence (DNA): TGTGCCAGCAGCCCGGGGACAGGGCCCACTGAAGCTTTCTTT. It yields the protein CASSPGTGPTEAFF.

This clonotype was observed at least ten times. V usage is TRBV7-8 and J usage is TRBJ1-1; no reliable D call. Germline CDR1 reads SGHVS; CDR2 reads FQNEAQ. The CDR3 has 12 residues. V lost 1 base and J lost 7, with 7 bases in between. CDR3 amino acids: CASSLGAHEAFF. CDR3 sequence (DNA): TGTGCCAGCAGCTTAGGGGCCCATGAAGCTTTCTTT.

This clonotype has at least ten counts. V and J are TRBV7-6 and TRBJ2-2; a possible D gene is TRBD2 (6 bases). Germline CDR1 is SGHVS and CDR2 is FNYEAQ. Trimming took 5 bases from V and 5 from J, leaving 18 bases between them. The CDR3 length is 16 residues. The CDR3 here is CASSTMGGGITGELFF. As DNA, the CDR3 is TGTGCCAGCAGCACCATGGGAGGAGGGATTACCGGGGAGCTGTTTTTT.

The table lists this clonotype with many counts. The rearrangement joins TRBV12-3 or TRBV12-4 to TRBJ2-3, with 7 bases aligning to TRBD2. Trimming took 6 bases from V and 2 from J; bases not matched to a gene: 11. The CDR3 has 16 residues. CDR3 bases: TGTGCCAGCAGGGCTTGGGGGGGAGCGAACACAGATACGCAGTATTTT. Translating it yields CASRAWGGANTDTQYF.

The CDR3 sequence: CASSQDLSQETQYF. The CDR3 bases are TGCGCCAGCAGCCAAGATCTCAGCCAAGAGACCCAGTACTTC. This chain joins TRBV4-1 and TRBJ2-5; D unresolved. V dropped 0 bases and J dropped 1 base, with 6 bases sitting between them. This CDR3 has 14 residues. Germline CDR1 and CDR2: MGHRA and YSYEKL.

The rearrangement links TRBV5-4 to TRBJ2-1; possibly TRBD2 for D (5 bases). Germline CDR1 is SGHNT and CDR2 is YYREEE (reference sequence). V was clipped by 6 bases and J by 8 bases, with 15 bases between them. CDR3 length: 13 amino acids. CDR3 sequence reads: CASNPEGRHEQFF. CDR3 sequence (DNA): TGTGCCAGCAACCCCGAGGGCCGGCATGAGCAGTTCTTC.

This chain uses TRBV11-3 with TRBJ2-3; 10 nucleotides align to TRBD2. V dropped 5 bases and J dropped 4; count of bases not matched to a gene: 12. The CDR3 length is 17 residues. CDR1 is SGHNT, CDR2 YENEEA, per germline. DNA of the CDR3: TGTGCCAGCAGCACCAGCGGGGGGGTGCGGTATGCAGATACGCAGTATTTT. Amino acids: CASSTSGGVRYADTQYF.

This clonotype showed up many times. This rearrangement joins TRBV30 to TRBJ2-5, with D possibly TRBD2 on 6 matching bases. V gave up 7 bases and J gave up 4 bases, with 16 bases separating them. Germline V gene data show CDR1 as GTSNPN and CDR2 as SVGIG (reference sequence). The CDR3 sequence is 13 residues long. CDR3: CASRSAGGETQYF. Here the CDR3 DNA reads TGTGCCTCCCGAAGCGCCGGGGGAGAGACCCAGTACTTC. Filled out from reference TRBV30 and TRBJ2-5, the complete variable domain reads SQTIHQWPATLVQPVGSPLSLECTVEGTSNPNLYWYRQAAGRGLQLLFYSVGIGQISSEVPQNLSASRPQDRQFILSSKKLLLSDSGFYLCASRSAGGETQYFGPGTRLLVL.